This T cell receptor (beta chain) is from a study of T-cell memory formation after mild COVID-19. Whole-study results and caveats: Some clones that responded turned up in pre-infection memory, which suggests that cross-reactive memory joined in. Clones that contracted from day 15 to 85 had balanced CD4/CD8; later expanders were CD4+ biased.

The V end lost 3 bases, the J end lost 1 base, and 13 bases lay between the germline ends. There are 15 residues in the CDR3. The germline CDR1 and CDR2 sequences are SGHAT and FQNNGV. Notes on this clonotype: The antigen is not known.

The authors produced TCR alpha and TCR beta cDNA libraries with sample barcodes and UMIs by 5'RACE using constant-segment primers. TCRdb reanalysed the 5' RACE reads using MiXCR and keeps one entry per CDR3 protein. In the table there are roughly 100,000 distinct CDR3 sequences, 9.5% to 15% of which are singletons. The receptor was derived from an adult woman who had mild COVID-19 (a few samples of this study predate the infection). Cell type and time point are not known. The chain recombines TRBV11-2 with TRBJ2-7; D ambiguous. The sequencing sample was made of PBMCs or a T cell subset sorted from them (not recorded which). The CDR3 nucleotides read TGTGCCAGCAGCTTCAGTCGGTCACCTTCCTACGAGCAGTACTTC. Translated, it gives CASSFSRSPSYEQYF.